These T cell receptor beta chains were read from a single sample in a study of T-cell reconstitution after alpha-beta-depleted transplantation in children. A single record per CDR3 protein comes from TCRdb applying MiXCR to the PCR reads. This sample has approximately 520,000 distinct CDR3 sequences, with about 33% found just once. Sequencing was performed on PBMCs from the stem cell graft donor, taken from the stem cell graft. Source of these receptors: a human donor who donated a stem cell graft to a child with aplastic anemia. The CDR3 runs from the conserved cysteine through the conserved F or W. Fields, in order: clone size, J gene, D gene, V gene, CDR3 DNA, CDR3 protein. The D gene is left open where the match is weak. The size entry is marked missing in some rows and otherwise reads once, few, many or a size class.

few | TRBJ2-1 | - | TRBV29-1 | TGCAGCGTGGTACTAGCATATGAGCAGTTCTTC | CSVVLAYEQFF
- | TRBJ2-5 | TRBD2 | TRBV27 | TGTGCTAGTTCGGGGAGGGAAGAGACCCAGTACTTC | CASSGREETQYF
- | TRBJ1-2 | TRBD1 | TRBV3-1 | TGTGCCAGCAGCCAAACCGGGACAGGGGACGGCTACACCTTC | CASSQTGTGDGYTF
- | TRBJ1-4 | - | TRBV6-1 | TGTGCCAGCAGTGGACGAATGCCTAATGAAAAACTGTTTTTT | CASSGRMPNEKLFF
few | TRBJ1-1 | - | TRBV20-1 | TGCAGTGCTAGGGCGGACCAATTGAACACTGAAGCTTTCTTT | CSARADQLNTEAFF
few | TRBJ2-4 | TRBD1 | TRBV7-2 | TGTGCCAGCAGCTTATCGGGCGGGACAGGGGTTCACATTCAGTACTTC | CASSLSGGTGVHIQYF
- | TRBJ2-1 | - | TRBV6-2/TRBV6-3 | TGTGCCAGCAGTTATCCGGGCCGGACATACAATGAGCAGTTCTTC | CASSYPGRTYNEQFF
few | TRBJ2-4 | - | TRBV29-1 | TGCAGCGTTGAAGATGGACAGAGGAACATTCAGTACTTC | CSVEDGQRNIQYF
- | TRBJ2-1 | - | TRBV7-2 | TGTGCCAGCAGCTTCAAACTAGTGGGCAATGAGCAGTTCTTC | CASSFKLVGNEQFF
- | TRBJ1-2 | - | TRBV24-1 | TGTGCCACCAGTGGTGTCGCTTCGGGGGAAGGATATGGCTACACCTTC | CATSGVASGEGYGYTF
few | TRBJ1-3 | - | TRBV12-3/TRBV12-4 | TGTGCCAGCAGTTCAGATCCAGCCCCTGGAAACACCATATATTTT | CASSSDPAPGNTIYF
few | TRBJ2-1 | TRBD1 | TRBV30 | TGTGCCTGGAGCCGGGACAGGGTCAATGAGCAGTTCTTC | CAWSRDRVNEQFF
- | TRBJ2-7 | TRBD1 | TRBV5-1 | TGCGCCAGCAGCTTGGGGGACAGCACCTACGAGCAGTACTTC | CASSLGDSTYEQYF
few | TRBJ1-1 | - | TRBV29-1 | TGCAGCGTTTTGGGGGGGGCAGGGGCTTTCTTT | CSVLGGAGAFF
few | TRBJ1-3 | - | TRBV29-1 | TGCAGCGTTGAGGGCTTCTCTGGAAACACCATATATTTT | CSVEGFSGNTIYF
- | TRBJ2-1 | - | TRBV5-8 | TGTGCCAGCAGCTTGGGAGGGCCAGGGGGGCTCAATGAGCAGTTCTTC | CASSLGGPGGLNEQFF
few | TRBJ2-1 | - | TRBV15 | TGTGCCACCAGCAGAGATAGGGAGATTGTGGGGCGTCTCTCCTACAATGAGCAGTTCTTC | CATSRDREIVGRLSYNEQFF
- | TRBJ1-2 | - | TRBV28 | TGTGCCAGCAGAACGACAGAATATGGCTACACCTTC | CASRTTEYGYTF
- | TRBJ1-2 | - | TRBV29-1 | TGCAGCGTTGAAGGTCAGGGGGGCTACACCTTC | CSVEGQGGYTF
few | TRBJ2-3 | TRBD2 | TRBV7-2 | TGTGCCAGCAGCCGCGGTCGGGGGGCAGATACGCAGTATTTT | CASSRGRGADTQYF
few | TRBJ2-3 | - | TRBV20-1 | TGCAGTGCTAGAGATCCATTGGGGCGGGTGGGGACAGATACGCAGTATTTT | CSARDPLGRVGTDTQYF
few | TRBJ1-5 | - | TRBV12-3/TRBV12-4 | TGTGCCAGCAGCCCCAGTCCCGGGGGGCCCCAGCATTTT | CASSPSPGGPQHF
- | TRBJ2-3 | TRBD2 | TRBV10-3 | TGTGCCATCAGTGAATCCAGCGGGATAGGGTATTTT | CAISESSGIGYF
few | TRBJ1-6 | - | TRBV11-2 | TGTGCCAGCAGCCCCACCTTATCTGGGCCAGCTTTTAATTCACCCCTCCACTTT | CASSPTLSGPAFNSPLHF
- | TRBJ2-5 | TRBD2 | TRBV4-2 | TGTGCCAGCAGCCAAGATTTAACTAGCGGGAGCCAAGAGACCCAGTACTTC | CASSQDLTSGSQETQYF
- | TRBJ1-1 | TRBD1 | TRBV6-1 | TGTGCCAGCAGTCCATCGACAGGGCAGAACACTGAAGCTTTCTTT | CASSPSTGQNTEAFF
few | TRBJ2-1 | - | TRBV5-1 | TGCGCCAGCAGCTTGTCGCAGCGCAGCTCCTACAATGAGCAGTTCTTC | CASSLSQRSSYNEQFF
- | TRBJ1-1 | - | TRBV7-6 | TGTGCCAGCAGCCGAGGGGCAGGGAACACTGAAGCTTTCTTT | CASSRGAGNTEAFF
once | TRBJ1-1 | TRBD1 | TRBV12-3/TRBV12-4 | TGTGCCAGCAGTGAGACAGGGCAAGCTTTCTTT | CASSETGQAFF
few | TRBJ2-7 | - | TRBV4-2 | TGTGCCAGCAGCCAATACGGGTCAGGGGGGGCCTACGAGCAGTACTTC | CASSQYGSGGAYEQYF
- | TRBJ2-4 | - | TRBV9 | TGTGCCAGCAGCGTAGCCCCGGATTTTGCCAAAAACATTCAGTACTTC | CASSVAPDFAKNIQYF
- | TRBJ2-1 | - | TRBV5-1 | TGCGCCAGCAGCTTGGCGGGGGGCTTCGGGGGTGAGCAGTTCTTC | CASSLAGGFGGEQFF
- | TRBJ1-2 | - | TRBV20-1 | TGCAGTGCTCACACAGGCTATGGCTACACCTTC | CSAHTGYGYTF
few | TRBJ2-1 | TRBD1 | TRBV6-1 | TGTGCCAGCAGAACCGACAGGGGCAGTCCGGAGCAGTTCTTC | CASRTDRGSPEQFF
few | TRBJ2-5 | TRBD2 | TRBV11-2 | TGTGCCAGCAGCTTATGGGCCGTGGTACTAGCGGACCAAGAGACCCAGTACTTC | CASSLWAVVLADQETQYF
few | TRBJ2-7 | TRBD1 | TRBV7-9 | TGTGCCAGCAGCCGCCTAGGACAGGGCCACGAGCAGTACTTC | CASSRLGQGHEQYF
- | TRBJ2-7 | TRBD2 | TRBV20-1 | TGCAGTGCCTTAGCGGGAATTAACTACGAGCAGTACTTC | CSALAGINYEQYF
- | TRBJ1-2 | - | TRBV6-1 | TGTGCCAGCAGCCCCAAGACAAGGGCCCTGAGCTACACCTTC | CASSPKTRALSYTF
- | TRBJ2-1 | TRBD2 | TRBV25-1 | TGTGCCAGCGGCAAAAGCGGGAGACGCGCTAATGAGCAGTTCTTC | CASGKSGRRANEQFF
- | TRBJ2-6 | - | TRBV27 | TGTGCCAGCAGTTTCGGGACGAGGACCACTGGGGCCAACGTCCTGACTTTC | CASSFGTRTTGANVLTF
- | TRBJ1-1 | - | TRBV4-3 | TGCGCCAGCAGCCAACCGGGGGCGAGTGAAGCTTTCTTT | CASSQPGASEAFF
- | TRBJ1-4 | - | TRBV5-5 | TGTGCCAGCAGCTCACCCGGGAATCTCGCAACTAATGAAAAACTGTTTTTT | CASSSPGNLATNEKLFF
- | TRBJ2-2 | TRBD2 | TRBV20-1 | TGCAGTGCTATACTTAGCGGGAGTATCAGCGGGGAGCTGTTTTTT | CSAILSGSISGELFF